The present entry profiles one TCR beta chain with its context. The sample is drawn from a study of blood T cell repertoires in COVID-19. Study-level information: From T cells, B-cell-depleted T cells, or PBMCs came the material, which was cDNA or gDNA.

Between the trimmed V and J ends, which lost 8 bases and 4 bases, there was a span of 12 bases. CDR3 length equals 13 residues. The germline gives CDR1 SNHLY, CDR2 FYNNEI. Original data processing: From reference gene primer amplification, estimates of nucleated cell counts were derived. The repertoire was sequenced with immunoSEQ multiplex PCR; TCRdb's copy has only in-frame clones and lacks some. V, J and clone size are taken as reported in that table, and D and trimming were inferred from the DNA itself. The data show about 7,800 clones, 86% seen once. V usage is TRBV2 and J usage is TRBJ1-5; possibly TRBD1 for D (6 bases). This TCR derives from a woman in her sixties or seventies with active COVID-19. The material sequenced was peripheral blood. CDR3 amino acids: CASHREGNQPQHF. The CDR3 nucleotides read TGTGCCAGCCACAGGGAAGGGAATCAGCCCCAGCATTTT.